The 14 T cell receptor beta chains below come from one sample, sequenced in a study of T cell repertoires in ileal Crohn's disease. Measured with immunoSEQ multiplex PCR; TCRdb has only the in-frame clones, and not every one. The data contain around 15,000 clones, approximately 90% of them singletons. Material for sequencing was ileal tissue. These receptors were obtained from an adult with Crohn's disease.

This clone has just one count. The chain carries TRBV9 and TRBJ2-7; D call uncertain. CDR1 is SGDLS, CDR2 YYNGEE, per germline. The CDR3 has 15 residues. The V and J ends lost 0 bases and 1 base respectively, with 11 bases between them. CDR3 sequence (DNA): TGTGCCAGCAGCGTAGGGCGGAGAAGATCCTACGAGCAGTACTTC. Translating gives CASSVGRRRSYEQYF.

The V and J genes are TRBV5-1 and TRBJ1-1; D unresolved. V was shortened by 3 bases and J by 1 base, with 13 bases between the two germline ends. The germline V gene encodes CDR1 SGHRS and CDR2 YFSETQ. The CDR3 has 15 residues. The CDR3 DNA follows: TGCGCCAGCAGCTCCCCTGTGGCAGGGAACACTGAAGCTTTCTTT. Translating it yields CASSSPVAGNTEAFF. Based on the CDR3 plus reference TRBV5-1 and TRBJ1-1, the full variable domain is KAGVTQTPRYLIKTRGQQVTLSCSPISGHRSVSWYQQTPGQGLQFLFEYFSETQRNKGNFPGRFSGRQFSNSRSEMNVSTLELGDSALYLCASSSPVAGNTEAFFGQGTRLTVV.

The rearrangement links TRBV5-1 to TRBJ2-2, with D tentatively TRBD1 (6 bases). The CDR3 length is 15 residues. Per the germline V gene, CDR1 is SGHRS and CDR2 is YFSETQ. Trimming cost V 3 bases and J 4 bases, with 13 bases left between them. The CDR3: CASSSTGDSTGELFF. The CDR3 DNA follows: TGCGCCAGCAGCTCGACAGGTGATAGCACCGGGGAGCTGTTTTTT.

The DNA for the CDR3 is TGTGCCAGCAGCGTCCAACAGGGAATAGAGACCCAGTACTTC. This codes for CASSVQQGIETQYF. The chain links TRBV9 to TRBJ2-5, with D perhaps matching TRBD1 (6 bases). CDR3 size: 14 residues. In germline, CDR1 is SGDLS, CDR2 YYNGEE. Between the trimmed V and J ends, which lost 2 bases and 4 bases, there was a span of 12 bases. The entire variable domain, with the rest obtained from reference TRBV9 and TRBJ2-5, is as follows: DSGVTQTPKHLITATGQRVTLRCSPRSGDLSVYWYQQSLDQGLQFLIQYYNGEERAKGNILERFSAQQFPDLHSELNLSSLELGDSALYFCASSVQQGIETQYFGPGTRLLVL.

With regard to this clone: At one end, the junction sequence differs from germline, possibly due to a read error. The V and J genes are TRBV19 and TRBJ1-3; the D gene is possibly TRBD1 (5 bases). Looked up from germline, CDR1 is LNHDA and CDR2 is SQIVND (reference sequence). The CDR3 totals 13 residues. The CDR3 nucleotides are TGTGCCAGTAGTATCGGGGCCGGGGGAATATCGGATTTT. Protein sequence: CASSIGAGGISDF.

The chain employs TRBV30 and TRBJ1-5; TRBD1 aligns across 7 bases. Germline-derived CDR1 and CDR2 are GTSNPN and SVGIG (reference sequence). V was clipped by 7 bases and J by 6 bases; unmatched bases: 6. CDR3 size: 12 residues. DNA of the CDR3: TGTGCCTCCTCAGGGGGTGGTCAGCCCCAGCATTTT. It yields the protein CASSGGGQPQHF.

This clone has a single count. This chain connects TRBV6-1 to TRBJ2-2, with D maybe TRBD1 (5 bases). Germline-derived CDR1 and CDR2 are MNHNS and SASEGT. CDR3 length: 14 residues. V lost 6 bases to trimming and J lost 1 base, with 9 bases between them. The CDR3 DNA follows: TGTGCCAGCAGGAGAACAGGGAACACCGGGGAGCTGTTTTTT. Encoded protein: CASRRTGNTGELFF.

The J gene is TRBJ2-2, the V gene TRBV6-1; D is unclear. CDR1 and CDR2 (germline): MNHNS, SASEGT. The V end was cut by 1 base, the J end by 3 bases, with 6 bases between. This CDR3 spans 14 amino acids. In DNA form, the CDR3 reads TGTGCCAGCAGTGAAGTGACTCACACCGGGGAGCTGTTTTTT. This gives the protein CASSEVTHTGELFF.

The J gene is TRBJ1-5, the V gene TRBV7-2; weak D call: TRBD1 (5 bases). The CDR3 consists of 15 residues. The germline V and J ends were trimmed by 3 bases and 0 bases, with 9 bases remaining between them. CDR1 is SGHTA and CDR2 is FQGNSA in the germline V gene. CDR3 amino acids: CASSFTGYSNQPQHF. In nucleotides, the CDR3 is TGTGCCAGCAGCTTTACAGGTTATAGCAATCAGCCCCAGCATTTT.

The chain is built from TRBV19 and TRBJ1-5, with D perhaps matching TRBD1 (6 bases). Germline V gives CDR1 LNHDA, CDR2 SQIVND (reference sequence). The CDR3 extends over 18 amino acids. Trimming took 6 bases from V and 6 from J, leaving 27 bases between them. CDR3 in amino acids: CASSPRGGGSTSSQPQHF. DNA for the CDR3: TGTGCCAGTAGCCCCCGGGGTGGGGGCTCGACGTCTAGTCAGCCCCAGCATTTT. The full variable domain, completed using reference TRBV19 and TRBJ1-5, is DGGITQSPKYLFRKEGQNVTLSCEQNLNHDAMYWYRQDPGQGLRLIYYSQIVNDFQKGDIAEGYSVSREKKESFPLTVTSAQKNPTAFYLCASSPRGGGSTSSQPQHFGDGTRLSIL.

This chain connects TRBV7-2 to TRBJ2-1; a possible D gene is TRBD2 (6 bases). V lost 0 bases and J lost 6, with 18 bases in between. Per the germline V gene, CDR1 is SGHTA and CDR2 is FQGNSA. The length of the CDR3 is 17 residues. This chain's CDR3 is CASSLAHGYGGPNEQFF. The CDR3 DNA follows: TGTGCCAGCAGCTTAGCGCATGGTTACGGGGGACCCAATGAGCAGTTCTTC.

This chain links TRBV19 with TRBJ1-5, with D possibly TRBD1 on 6 matching bases. The CDR3 extends over 14 amino acids. Trimming removed 2 bases from V and 6 bases from J, with 11 bases in between. CDR1 and CDR2 (germline): LNHDA, SQIVND (reference sequence). In nucleotides, the CDR3 is TGTGCCAGTAGTATAACAGGGCAGGGTCAGCCCCAGCATTTT. Translated: CASSITGQGQPQHF.

The chain employs TRBV7-2 and TRBJ1-5; D unclear. V was trimmed by 5 bases and J by 3 bases, leaving 14 bases between them. CDR3 length: 15 residues. Germline CDR1 SGHTA, CDR2 FQGNSA. The CDR3 coding sequence is TGTGCCAGCAGCAAGAGGACGGGAAACAATCAGCCCCAGCATTTT. This gives the protein CASSKRTGNNQPQHF. The full variable domain, its missing parts supplied by reference TRBV7-2 and TRBJ1-5, is GAGVSQSPSNKVTEKGKDVELRCDPISGHTALYWYRQSLGQGLEFLIYFQGNSAPDKSGLPSDRFSAERTGGSVSTLTIQRTQQEDSAVYLCASSKRTGNNQPQHFGDGTRLSIL.

This chain uses TRBV6-5 with TRBJ2-2, with TRBD1 matching 8 bases. This CDR3 has 15 residues. In germline, CDR1 is MNHEY, CDR2 SVGAGI. The V and J ends lost 6 bases and 3 bases, in that order; junction bases with no gene match: 6. The CDR3 DNA reads as TGTGCCAGCAGGGTTCGGACAGGGTACACCGGGGAGCTGTTTTTT. Encoded protein: CASRVRTGYTGELFF.